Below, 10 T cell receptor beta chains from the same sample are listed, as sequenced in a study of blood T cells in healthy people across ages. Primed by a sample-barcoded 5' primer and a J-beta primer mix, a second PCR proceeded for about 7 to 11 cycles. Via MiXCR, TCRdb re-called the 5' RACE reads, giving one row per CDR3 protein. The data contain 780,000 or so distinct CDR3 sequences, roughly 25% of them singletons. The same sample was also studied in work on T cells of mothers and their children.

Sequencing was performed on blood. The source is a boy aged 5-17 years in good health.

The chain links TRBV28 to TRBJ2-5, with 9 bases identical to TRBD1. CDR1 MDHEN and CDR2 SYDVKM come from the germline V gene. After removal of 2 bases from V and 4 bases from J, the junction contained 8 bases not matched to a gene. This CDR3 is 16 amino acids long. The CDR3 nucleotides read TGTGCCAGCAGTTTACTCGGACAGGGGTGGGGAGAGACCCAGTACTTC. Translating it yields CASSLLGQGWGETQYF.

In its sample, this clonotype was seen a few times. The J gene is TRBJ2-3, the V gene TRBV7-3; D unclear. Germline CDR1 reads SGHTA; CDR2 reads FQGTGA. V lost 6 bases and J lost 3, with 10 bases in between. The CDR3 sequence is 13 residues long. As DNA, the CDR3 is TGTGCCAGCAGTTTAGGGATTACAGATACGCAGTATTTT. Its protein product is CASSLGITDTQYF.

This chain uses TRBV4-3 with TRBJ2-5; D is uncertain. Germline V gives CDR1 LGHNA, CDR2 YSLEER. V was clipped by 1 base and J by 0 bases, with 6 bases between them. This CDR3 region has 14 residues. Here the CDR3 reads CASSQVRNQETQYF. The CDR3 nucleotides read TGCGCCAGCAGCCAAGTCCGGAACCAAGAGACCCAGTACTTC.

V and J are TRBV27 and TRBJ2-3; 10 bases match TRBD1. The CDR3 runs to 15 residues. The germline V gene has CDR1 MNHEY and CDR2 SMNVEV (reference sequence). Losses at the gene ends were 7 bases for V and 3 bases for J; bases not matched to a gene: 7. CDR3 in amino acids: CASTLRDRGTDTQYF. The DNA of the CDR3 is TGTGCCAGCACCTTAAGGGACAGGGGAACAGATACGCAGTATTTT.

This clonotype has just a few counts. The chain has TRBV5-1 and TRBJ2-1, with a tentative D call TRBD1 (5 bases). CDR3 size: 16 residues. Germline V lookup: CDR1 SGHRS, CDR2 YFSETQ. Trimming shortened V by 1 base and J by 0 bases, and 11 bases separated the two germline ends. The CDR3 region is CASSLNGDSSYNEQFF. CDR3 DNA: TGCGCCAGCAGCTTGAACGGAGACAGCTCCTACAATGAGCAGTTCTTC.

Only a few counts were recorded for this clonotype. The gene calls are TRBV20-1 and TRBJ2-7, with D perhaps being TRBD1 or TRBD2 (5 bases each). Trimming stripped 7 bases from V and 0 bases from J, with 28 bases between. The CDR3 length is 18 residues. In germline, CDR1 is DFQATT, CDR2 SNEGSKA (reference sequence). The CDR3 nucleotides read TGCAGTGGCAGCGCTGTTCTGGTCCCGGGACCAAGCTCCTACGAGCAGTACTTC. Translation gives CSGSAVLVPGPSSYEQYF.

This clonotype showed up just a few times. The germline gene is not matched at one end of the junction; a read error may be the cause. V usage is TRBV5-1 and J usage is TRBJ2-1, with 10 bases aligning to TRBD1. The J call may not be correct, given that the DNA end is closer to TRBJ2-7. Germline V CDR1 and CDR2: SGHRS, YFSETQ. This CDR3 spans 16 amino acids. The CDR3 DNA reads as TGCGCCAGCAGCTGGGACCGGGACAGGGGTTCCTACGAACAGTACTTC. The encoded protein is CASSWDRDRGSYEQYF.

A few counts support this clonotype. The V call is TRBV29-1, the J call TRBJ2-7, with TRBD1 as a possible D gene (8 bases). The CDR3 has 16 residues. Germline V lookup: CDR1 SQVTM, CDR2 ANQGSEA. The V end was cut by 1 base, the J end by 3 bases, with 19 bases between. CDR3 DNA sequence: TGCAGCGTTGAAGGCTACAGGGGGAGGGCCCGCTACGAGCAGTACTTC. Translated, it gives CSVEGYRGRARYEQYF.

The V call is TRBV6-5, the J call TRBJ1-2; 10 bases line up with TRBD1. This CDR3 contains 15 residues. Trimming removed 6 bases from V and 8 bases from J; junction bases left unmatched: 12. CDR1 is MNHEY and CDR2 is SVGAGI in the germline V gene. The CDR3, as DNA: TGTGCCAGCAGGCGAAAGGGACAGGGGTCAACCGGCTACACCTTC. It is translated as CASRRKGQGSTGYTF.

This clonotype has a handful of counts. Here the CDR3 reads CSVEGGKTFEAFF. The CDR3 nucleotides are TGCAGCGTTGAAGGGGGGAAGACCTTTGAAGCTTTCTTT. J is TRBJ1-1 and V is TRBV29-1; possibly TRBD1 for D (5 bases). The CDR3 is 13 residues long. V was shortened by 1 base and J by 7 bases, with 13 bases between the two germline ends. The germline gives CDR1 SQVTM, CDR2 ANQGSEA.